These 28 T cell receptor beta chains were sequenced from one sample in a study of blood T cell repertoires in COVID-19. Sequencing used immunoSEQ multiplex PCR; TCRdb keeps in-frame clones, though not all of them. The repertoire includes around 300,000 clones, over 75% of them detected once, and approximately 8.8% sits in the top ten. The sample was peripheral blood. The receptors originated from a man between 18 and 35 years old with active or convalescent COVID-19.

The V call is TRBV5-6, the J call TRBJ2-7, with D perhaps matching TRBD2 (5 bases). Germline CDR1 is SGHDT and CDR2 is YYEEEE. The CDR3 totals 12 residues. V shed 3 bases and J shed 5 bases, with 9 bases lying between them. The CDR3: CASSSGRHEQYF. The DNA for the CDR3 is TGTGCCAGCAGCTCGGGGAGACACGAGCAGTACTTC.

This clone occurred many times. The CDR3 loop reads CASSSTQGYQPQHF. CDR3 nucleotides: TGTGCCAGCAGTTCCACACAGGGTTATCAGCCCCAGCATTTT. The chain links TRBV6-5 to TRBJ1-5, with D possibly TRBD1 on 6 matching bases. Per germline, CDR1 MNHEY and CDR2 SVGAGI. Deletions cut 4 bases from V and 5 bases from J, with 12 bases between. This CDR3 region has 14 residues.

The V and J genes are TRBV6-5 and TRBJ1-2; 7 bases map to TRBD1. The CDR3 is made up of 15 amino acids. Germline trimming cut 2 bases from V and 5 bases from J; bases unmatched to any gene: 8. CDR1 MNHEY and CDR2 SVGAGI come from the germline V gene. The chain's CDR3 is CASSYHGTVSYGYTF. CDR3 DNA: TGTGCCAGCAGTTACCATGGGACAGTCTCTTATGGCTACACCTTC.

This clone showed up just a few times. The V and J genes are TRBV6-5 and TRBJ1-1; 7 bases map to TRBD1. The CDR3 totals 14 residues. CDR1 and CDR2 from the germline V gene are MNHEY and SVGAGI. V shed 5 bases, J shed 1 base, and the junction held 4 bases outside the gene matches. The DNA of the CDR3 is TGTGCCAGCAGTCGGCGGACAGGGAACACTGAAGCTTTCTTT. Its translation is CASSRRTGNTEAFF.

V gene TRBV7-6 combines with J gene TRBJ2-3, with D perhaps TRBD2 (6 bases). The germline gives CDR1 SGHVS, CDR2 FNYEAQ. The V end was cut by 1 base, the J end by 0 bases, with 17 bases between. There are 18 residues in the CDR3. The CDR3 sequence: CASSLGFGGGRSTDTQYF. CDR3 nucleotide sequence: TGTGCCAGCAGCTTAGGTTTCGGGGGTGGTAGGAGCACAGATACGCAGTATTTT.

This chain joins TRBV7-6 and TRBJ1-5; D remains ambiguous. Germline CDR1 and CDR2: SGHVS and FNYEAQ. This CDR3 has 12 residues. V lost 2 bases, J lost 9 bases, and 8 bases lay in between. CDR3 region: CASSLSGGPQHF. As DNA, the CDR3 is TGTGCCAGCAGCTTAAGCGGAGGGCCCCAGCATTTT.

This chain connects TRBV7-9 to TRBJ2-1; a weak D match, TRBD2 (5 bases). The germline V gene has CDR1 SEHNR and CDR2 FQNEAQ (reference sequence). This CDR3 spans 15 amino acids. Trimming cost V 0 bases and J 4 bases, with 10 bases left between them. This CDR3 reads CASSLAAAKYNEQFF. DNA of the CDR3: TGTGCCAGCAGCTTAGCAGCGGCAAAGTACAATGAGCAGTTCTTC.

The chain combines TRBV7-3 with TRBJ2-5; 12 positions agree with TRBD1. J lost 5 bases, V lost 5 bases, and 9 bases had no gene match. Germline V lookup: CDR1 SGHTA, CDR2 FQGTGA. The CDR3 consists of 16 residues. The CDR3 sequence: CASSPGTGGASETQYF. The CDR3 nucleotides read TGTGCCAGCAGCCCGGGGACAGGGGGCGCTTCGGAGACCCAGTACTTC.

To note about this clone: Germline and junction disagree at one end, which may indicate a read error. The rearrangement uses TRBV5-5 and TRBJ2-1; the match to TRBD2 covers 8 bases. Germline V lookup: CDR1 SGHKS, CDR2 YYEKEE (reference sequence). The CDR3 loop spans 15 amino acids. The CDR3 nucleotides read TGTGCCAGCAGCCCCACATTCCTGGCGGGGGGCCCCCGGGTCTTC. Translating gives CASSPTFLAGGPRVF. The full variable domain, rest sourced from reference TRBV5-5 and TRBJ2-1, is DAGVTQSPTHLIKTRGQQVTLRCSPISGHKSVSWYQQVLGQGPQFIFQYYEKEERGRGNFPDRFSARQFPNYSSELNVNALLLGDSALYLCASSPTFLAGGPRVFGPGTRLTVL.

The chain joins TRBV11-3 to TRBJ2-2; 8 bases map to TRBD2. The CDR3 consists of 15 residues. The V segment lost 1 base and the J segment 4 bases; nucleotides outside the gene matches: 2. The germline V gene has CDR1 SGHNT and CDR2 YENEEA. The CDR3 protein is CASSLARGGTGELFF. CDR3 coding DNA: TGTGCCAGCAGCTTAGCTCGGGGGGGCACCGGGGAGCTGTTTTTT. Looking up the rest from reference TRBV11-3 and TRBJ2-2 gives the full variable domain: EAGVVQSPRYKIIEKKQPVAFWCNPISGHNTLYWYLQNLGQGPELLIRYENEEAVDDSQLPKDRFSAERLKGVDSTLKIQPAELGDSAVYLCASSLARGGTGELFFGEGSRLTVL.

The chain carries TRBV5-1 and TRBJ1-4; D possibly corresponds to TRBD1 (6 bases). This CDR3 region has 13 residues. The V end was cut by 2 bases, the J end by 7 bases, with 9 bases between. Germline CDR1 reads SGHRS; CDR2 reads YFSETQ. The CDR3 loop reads CASSFGGGEKLFF. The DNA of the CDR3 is TGCGCCAGCAGCTTTGGGGGCGGTGAAAAACTGTTTTTT.

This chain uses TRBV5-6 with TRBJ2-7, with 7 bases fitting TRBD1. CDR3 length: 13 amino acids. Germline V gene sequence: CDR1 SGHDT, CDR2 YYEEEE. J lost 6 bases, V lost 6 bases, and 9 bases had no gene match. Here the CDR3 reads CASNPTGIGEQYF. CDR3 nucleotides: TGTGCCAGCAACCCGACAGGGATTGGCGAGCAGTACTTC.

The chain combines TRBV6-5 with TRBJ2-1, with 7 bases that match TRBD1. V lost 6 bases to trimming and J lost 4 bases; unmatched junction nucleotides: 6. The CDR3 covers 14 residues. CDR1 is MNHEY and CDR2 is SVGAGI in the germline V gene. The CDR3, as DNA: TGTGCCAGCAGCCTTTCGACAGGGTACAATGAGCAGTTCTTC. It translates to CASSLSTGYNEQFF.

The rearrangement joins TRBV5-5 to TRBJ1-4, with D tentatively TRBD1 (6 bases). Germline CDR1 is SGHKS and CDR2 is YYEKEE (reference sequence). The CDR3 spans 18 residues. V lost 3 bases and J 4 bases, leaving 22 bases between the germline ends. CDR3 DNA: TGTGCCAGCAGCTCTCAGGGGATCCCCCAACAGGATAATGAAAAACTGTTTTTT. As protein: CASSSQGIPQQDNEKLFF.

CDR3 DNA sequence: TGTGCCAGCAGCTTGGCCTACAGGGAGGGATACTATGGCTACACCTTC. Protein: CASSLAYREGYYGYTF. V usage is TRBV5-6 and J usage is TRBJ1-2, with TRBD1 as a possible D gene (6 bases). The germline gives CDR1 SGHDT, CDR2 YYEEEE. Trimming shortened V by 0 bases and J by 3 bases, and 15 bases separated the two germline ends. CDR3 length equals 16 residues.

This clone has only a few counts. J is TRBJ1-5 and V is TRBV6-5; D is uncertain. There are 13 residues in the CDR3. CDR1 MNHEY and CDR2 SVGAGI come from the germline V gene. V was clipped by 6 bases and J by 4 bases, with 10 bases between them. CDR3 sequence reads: CASRGPGNQPQHF. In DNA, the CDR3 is TGTGCCAGCAGAGGGCCGGGGAATCAGCCCCAGCATTTT.

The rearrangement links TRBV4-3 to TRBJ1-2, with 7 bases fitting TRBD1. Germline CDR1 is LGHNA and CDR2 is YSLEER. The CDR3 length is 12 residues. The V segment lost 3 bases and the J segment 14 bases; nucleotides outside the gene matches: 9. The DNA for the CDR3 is TGCGCCAGCAGCCAGGGGGACAGCTCAGAAACCTTC. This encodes CASSQGDSSETF.

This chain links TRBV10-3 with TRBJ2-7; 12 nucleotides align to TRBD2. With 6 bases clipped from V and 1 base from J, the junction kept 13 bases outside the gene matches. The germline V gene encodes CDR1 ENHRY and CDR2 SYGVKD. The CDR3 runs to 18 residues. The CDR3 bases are TGTGCCATCAGCATACCTAGCGGGGGGGGCAGAGTTTCCTACGAGCAGTACTTC. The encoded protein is CAISIPSGGGRVSYEQYF.

CDR3 bases: TGTGCCACCACCAAGGACAGAACGAACACCGGGGAGCTGTTTTTT. Protein sequence: CATTKDRTNTGELFF. The chain links TRBV15 to TRBJ2-2, with a possible D match to TRBD1 (6 bases). V was pared by 7 bases and J by 0 bases, with 12 bases between. CDR1 and CDR2 from the germline V gene are LNHNV and YYDKDF (reference sequence). This CDR3 is built from 15 residues.

DNA of the CDR3: TGTGCCAGCAGCGCACAGGGGGCTGTCTATGGCTACACCTTC. This gives the protein CASSAQGAVYGYTF. The genes are TRBV7-8 and TRBJ1-2; TRBD1 matches at 9 bases. Germline lookup yields CDR1 SGHVS and CDR2 FQNEAQ. Trimming took 5 bases from V and 4 from J; bases not matched to a gene: 5. The CDR3 runs to 14 residues.

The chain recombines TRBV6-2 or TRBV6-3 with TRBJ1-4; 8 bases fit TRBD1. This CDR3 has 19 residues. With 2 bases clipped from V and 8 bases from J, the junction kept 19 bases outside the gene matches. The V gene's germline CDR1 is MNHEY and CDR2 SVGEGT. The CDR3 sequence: CASSYDTVDRGGGREKLFF. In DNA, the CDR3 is TGTGCCAGCAGTTACGATACGGTCGACAGGGGAGGCGGTCGAGAAAAACTGTTTTTT.

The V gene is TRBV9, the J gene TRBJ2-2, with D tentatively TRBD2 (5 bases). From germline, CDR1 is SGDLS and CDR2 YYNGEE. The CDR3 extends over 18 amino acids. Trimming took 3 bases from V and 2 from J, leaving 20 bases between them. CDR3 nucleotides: TGTGCCAGCAGCGCGACTAACCCTCAACCGACCAACACCGGGGAGCTGTTTTTT. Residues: CASSATNPQPTNTGELFF.

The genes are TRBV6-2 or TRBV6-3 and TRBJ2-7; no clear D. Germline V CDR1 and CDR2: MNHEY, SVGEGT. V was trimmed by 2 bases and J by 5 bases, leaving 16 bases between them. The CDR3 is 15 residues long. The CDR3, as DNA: TGTGCCAGCAGTTACCGCGGAAATTTAAGGAACGAGCAGTACTTC. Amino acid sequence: CASSYRGNLRNEQYF.

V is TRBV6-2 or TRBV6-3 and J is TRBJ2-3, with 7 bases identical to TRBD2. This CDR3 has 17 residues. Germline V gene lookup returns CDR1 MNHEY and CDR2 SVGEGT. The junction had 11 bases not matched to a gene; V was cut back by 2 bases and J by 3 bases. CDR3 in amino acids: CASSYTRPRTRTDTQYF. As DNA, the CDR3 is TGTGCCAGCAGTTACACGCGCCCCAGGACTAGGACAGATACGCAGTATTTT.

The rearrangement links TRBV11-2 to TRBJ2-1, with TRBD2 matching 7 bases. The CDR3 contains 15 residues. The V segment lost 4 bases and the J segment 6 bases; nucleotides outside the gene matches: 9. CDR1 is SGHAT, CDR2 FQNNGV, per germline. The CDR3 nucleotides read TGTGCCAGCAGCTCAGACGGACTAGTAGGCAATGAGCAGTTCTTC. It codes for CASSSDGLVGNEQFF.

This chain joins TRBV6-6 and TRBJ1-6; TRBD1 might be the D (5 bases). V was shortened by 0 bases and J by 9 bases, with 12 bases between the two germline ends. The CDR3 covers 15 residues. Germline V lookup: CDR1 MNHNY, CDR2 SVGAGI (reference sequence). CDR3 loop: CASSYSRDVGSPLHF. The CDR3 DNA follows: TGTGCCAGCAGTTACTCCAGGGATGTAGGTTCACCCCTCCACTTT.

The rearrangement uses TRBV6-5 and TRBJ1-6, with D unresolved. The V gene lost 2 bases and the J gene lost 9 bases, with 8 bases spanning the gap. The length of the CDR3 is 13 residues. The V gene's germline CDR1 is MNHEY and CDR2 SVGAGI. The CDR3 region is CASSYAGVSPLHF. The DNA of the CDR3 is TGTGCCAGCAGTTACGCAGGTGTTTCACCCCTCCACTTT.

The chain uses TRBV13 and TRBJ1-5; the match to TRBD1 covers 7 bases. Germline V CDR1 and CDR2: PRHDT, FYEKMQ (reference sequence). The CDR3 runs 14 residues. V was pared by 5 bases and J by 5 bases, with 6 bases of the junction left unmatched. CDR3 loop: CASSLRQGDQPQHF. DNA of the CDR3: TGTGCCAGCAGCCTACGACAGGGCGATCAGCCCCAGCATTTT.